This TCR beta chain was obtained from a study of shared clonotypes between healthy human individuals. Regarding the study as a whole: Sampling covered nothing but blood. Tissue TCR repertoires likely differ from those found in blood.

This clone has just one count. Its antigen is unknown. The study drew all its donors from Caucasian adults living in Nashville, Tennessee. Every subset had its genomic DNA shared out evenly among several immunoSEQ plates. With ten immunoSEQ deep assay plates, unsorted PBMC DNA underwent sequencing. The data were produced by immunoSEQ multiplex PCR, yet TCRdb's version contains in-frame clones alone and is incomplete. The table includes around 450,000 clones, around 75% detected once. Sequenced material: PBMCs. The clonotype originates from a woman in her 40s in good health. Some clones in this sample may be carry-over from other donors' samples.

The CDR3 reads CASSSKGYYEQYF. CDR3 coding DNA: TGTGCCAGCAGTTCTAAGGGGTACTACGAGCAGTACTTC. The chain combines TRBV27 with TRBJ2-7; TRBD1 is a possible D gene (5 bases). V shed 4 bases and J shed 3 bases, with 10 bases lying between them. This CDR3 spans 13 amino acids. Germline CDR1 MNHEY, CDR2 SMNVEV (reference sequence).